The 19 T cell receptor beta chains below were found in one sample sequenced in a study of technical replicates of blood from several donors. Profiled with immunoSEQ multiplex PCR; TCRdb holds only in-frame clones, not every one. The data show over 50,000 clones, 93% seen once. The sequenced sample consisted of PBMCs. The receptors here all came from a human donor in good health. Some clones in this sample may be carry-over from other donors' samples.

This rearrangement joins TRBV6-8 to TRBJ2-7; 8 nucleotides align to TRBD1. CDR3 length equals 15 residues. After removal of 4 bases from V and 5 bases from J, the junction contained 10 bases not matched to a gene. CDR1 is MNHGY and CDR2 is SAAAGT in the germline V gene. This chain's CDR3 is CASSCRDRTDHEQYF. The CDR3 DNA reads as TGTGCCAGCAGTTGCCGGGACAGGACGGACCACGAGCAGTACTTC.

The CDR3: CAINPGLGDYGYTF. Here the CDR3 DNA reads TGTGCCATCAACCCAGGGCTTGGGGACTATGGCTACACCTTC. The chain carries TRBV10-3 and TRBJ1-2, with a tentative D call TRBD1 (5 bases). The CDR3 extends over 14 amino acids. Germline CDR1 ENHRY, CDR2 SYGVKD. Trimming took off 7 bases at V and 3 bases at J, with 15 bases between the two ends.

The CDR3: CATAGPTYNSPLHF. CDR3 bases: TGTGCCACCGCAGGGCCTACCTATAATTCACCCCTCCACTTT. The rearrangement joins TRBV6-5 to TRBJ1-6, with D tentatively TRBD1 (5 bases). Germline V gene lookup returns CDR1 MNHEY and CDR2 SVGAGI. Trimming shortened V by 10 bases and J by 2 bases, and 12 bases separated the two germline ends. The CDR3 sequence is 14 residues long.

This clone was detected only once. Written as DNA, the CDR3 is TGTGCCAGCAGCCTGTTAGGGGAGAACACTGAAGCTTTCTTT. Translated, it gives CASSLLGENTEAFF. This chain uses TRBV11-1 with TRBJ1-1; tentative D call: TRBD1 (5 bases). The CDR3 has 14 amino acids. Germline values: CDR1 SGHAT, CDR2 FQDESV (reference sequence). Trimming shortened V by 5 bases and J by 1 base, and 11 bases separated the two germline ends.

This chain connects TRBV6-1 to TRBJ2-1, with 12 bases aligning to TRBD2. The CDR3 runs 19 residues. Germline CDR1 is MNHNS and CDR2 is SASEGT. V was pared by 2 bases and J by 2 bases, with 10 bases of the junction left unmatched. CDR3 nucleotides: TGTGCCAGCAGTGAACGCCCGCCCACTAGCGGGGGGCCCTACAATGAGCAGTTCTTC. Its translation is CASSERPPTSGGPYNEQFF.

For the CDR3, the DNA is TGTGCCACCTCAGACAGGGCCGGTGGCTACACCTTC. Encoded protein: CATSDRAGGYTF. This sequence joins TRBV19 and TRBJ1-2; 7 bases match TRBD1. J gave up 7 bases and V 10 bases, and 9 bases lay outside the gene matches. The CDR3 contains 12 residues. Germline V CDR1 and CDR2: LNHDA, SQIVND (reference sequence).

This chain joins TRBV6-5 and TRBJ1-1; 8 bases map to TRBD1. The CDR3 spans 15 residues. The V gene end was trimmed by 6 bases and the J gene end by 4 bases; junction bases not matched to a gene: 10. The germline V gene encodes CDR1 MNHEY and CDR2 SVGAGI. CDR3 coding DNA: TGTGCCAGCAGACCACCCGACAGGGGAAGCACTGAAGCTTTCTTT. It specifies CASRPPDRGSTEAFF.

This chain links TRBV7-2 with TRBJ2-1; TRBD1 matches 8 bases. V trimming: 5 bases; J trimming: 0 bases; junction bases outside the gene matches: 3. The germline V gene has CDR1 SGHTA and CDR2 FQGNSA. The CDR3 extends over 15 amino acids. CDR3 DNA sequence: TGTGCCAGCAGCCCGGACAGGGCCTCCTACAATGAGCAGTTCTTC. Its protein is CASSPDRASYNEQFF.

The chain links TRBV18 to TRBJ1-4; 8 bases line up with TRBD1. V shed 2 bases, J shed 8 bases, and the junction held 1 base outside the gene matches. This CDR3 region has 13 residues. Germline lookup yields CDR1 KGHSH and CDR2 LQKENI. For the CDR3, the DNA is TGTGCCAGCTCACCAAGGACAGGGGAAAAACTGTTTTTT. It specifies CASSPRTGEKLFF.

This clone occurred once. V gene TRBV7-3 combines with J gene TRBJ1-6, with D maybe TRBD1 (6 bases). CDR1 is SGHTA and CDR2 is FQGTGA in the germline V gene. V shed 4 bases and J shed 8 bases, with 12 bases lying between them. The length of the CDR3 is 14 residues. In DNA, the CDR3 is TGTGCCAGCAGCTCCACAGGGCGTGATTCACCCCTCCACTTT. Amino acid sequence: CASSSTGRDSPLHF.

The chain uses TRBV5-1 and TRBJ2-5; perhaps TRBD2 as D (6 bases). This CDR3 contains 15 residues. CDR1 is SGHRS and CDR2 is YFSETQ in the germline V gene. V was clipped by 4 bases and J by 3 bases, with 16 bases between them. The CDR3 loop reads CASSIPGLAKETQYF. In DNA form, the CDR3 reads TGCGCCAGCAGCATCCCGGGACTTGCGAAAGAGACCCAGTACTTC.

The CDR3 reads CASSLLGLWGGDVQPQHF. The CDR3 region has the DNA TGTGCCAGCAGTTTATTGGGGTTGTGGGGGGGCGACGTTCAGCCCCAGCATTTT. V is TRBV27 and J is TRBJ1-5; a weak D match, TRBD1 (6 bases). The germline gives CDR1 MNHEY, CDR2 SMNVEV (reference sequence). Trimming removed 1 base from V and 6 bases from J, with 22 bases in between. This CDR3 is 18 amino acids long.

This chain links TRBV28 with TRBJ2-2; 12 nucleotides agree with TRBD1. V shed 5 bases and J 7 bases; nucleotides not matched to a gene: 14. Germline values: CDR1 MDHEN, CDR2 SYDVKM. This CDR3 has 18 residues. Here the CDR3 reads CASSLRTRDRGRIGELFF. CDR3 DNA: TGTGCCAGCAGTCTGCGAACCAGGGACAGGGGGCGTATCGGGGAGCTGTTTTTT.

This chain uses TRBV4-1 with TRBJ1-6, with D hard to call. The CDR3 consists of 17 residues. The V gene's germline CDR1 is MGHRA and CDR2 YSYEKL. V lost 0 bases to trimming and J lost 8 bases, with 17 bases between them. The CDR3, as DNA: TGCGCCAGCAGCCAAGAAGTATCGGGGATCGCATATTCACCCCTCCACTTT. As protein: CASSQEVSGIAYSPLHF.

This clone was recorded once. The chain joins TRBV7-2 to TRBJ1-6; possibly TRBD1 for D (5 bases). CDR1 SGHTA and CDR2 FQGNSA come from the germline V gene. V gave up 1 base and J gave up 8 bases, with 12 bases separating them. The CDR3 consists of 15 residues. CDR3 residues: CASSLGGGVYSPLHF. For the CDR3, the DNA is TGTGCCAGCAGCTTAGGTGGAGGGGTTTATTCACCCCTCCACTTT.

V is TRBV7-2 and J is TRBJ2-7; the match to TRBD2 covers 12 bases. Germline CDR1 is SGHTA and CDR2 is FQGNSA. Unmatched junction bases numbered 8, after V lost 4 bases and J lost 4 bases. CDR3 length equals 16 residues. The CDR3 region has the DNA TGTGCCAGCAGCTGGGGGGCTAGCGGGAGGGGGTACGAGCAGTACTTC. This codes for CASSWGASGRGYEQYF.

The rearrangement links TRBV7-9 to TRBJ2-1; 12 nucleotides line up with TRBD2. Germline loops: CDR1 SEHNR, CDR2 FQNEAQ (reference sequence). Trimming cost V 5 bases and J 7 bases; bases outside gene matches: 9. The CDR3 contains 16 residues. CDR3 region: CASSVKTSGSVNEQFF. CDR3 sequence (DNA): TGTGCCAGCAGCGTGAAGACTAGCGGGAGTGTTAATGAGCAGTTCTTC.

The chain joins TRBV9 to TRBJ1-3; D uncertain. The CDR3 runs 16 residues. V was trimmed by 4 bases and J by 0 bases, leaving 14 bases between them. CDR1 is SGDLS and CDR2 is YYNGEE in the germline V gene. CDR3 in DNA: TGTGCCAGCAGCCCTCCATGGCCAGACTCTGGAAACACCATATATTTT. Residues: CASSPPWPDSGNTIYF.

This clone occurred once. CDR3 loop: CASSQSPRIQETQYF. In DNA form, the CDR3 reads TGCGCCAGCAGCCAGTCCCCCAGGATACAAGAGACCCAGTACTTC. The chain joins TRBV4-1 to TRBJ2-5, with D unresolved. This CDR3 is built from 15 residues. V was trimmed by 3 bases and J by 2 bases, leaving 13 bases between them. Looked up from germline, CDR1 is MGHRA and CDR2 is YSYEKL.